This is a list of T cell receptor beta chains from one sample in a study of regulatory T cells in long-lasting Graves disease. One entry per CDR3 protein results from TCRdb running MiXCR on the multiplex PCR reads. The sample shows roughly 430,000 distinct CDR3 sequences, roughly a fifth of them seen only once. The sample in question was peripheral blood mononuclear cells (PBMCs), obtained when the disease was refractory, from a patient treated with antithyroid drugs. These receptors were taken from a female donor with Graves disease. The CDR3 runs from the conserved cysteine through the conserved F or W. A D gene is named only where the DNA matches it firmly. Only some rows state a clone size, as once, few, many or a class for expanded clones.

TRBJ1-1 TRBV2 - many CASSGRVNTEAFF TGTGCCAGCAGTGGCAGGGTGAACACTGAAGCTTTCTTT
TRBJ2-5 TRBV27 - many CASSLTWGAEETQYF TGTGCCAGCAGTTTAACGTGGGGCGCGGAAGAGACCCAGTACTTC
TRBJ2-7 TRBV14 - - CASSQHFSSYEQYF TGTGCCAGCAGCCAACACTTCTCCTCCTACGAGCAGTACTTC
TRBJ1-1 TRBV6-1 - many CASSERGASEAFF TGTGCCAGCAGTGAAAGGGGGGCTTCTGAAGCTTTCTTT
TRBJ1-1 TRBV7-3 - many CASSLSQTTEAFF TGTGCCAGCAGCTTAAGTCAGACCACTGAAGCTTTCTTT
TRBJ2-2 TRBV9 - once CASSVVGSGLNTGELFF TGTGCCAGCAGCGTAGTCGGGAGTGGCCTGAACACCGGGGAGCTGTTTTTT
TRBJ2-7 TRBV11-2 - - CASSSSHDYEQYF TGTGCCAGCAGCTCTTCACACGACTACGAGCAGTACTTC
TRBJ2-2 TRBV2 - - CASRDSDTAELFF TGTGCCAGCAGAGACTCCGATACAGCGGAGCTGTTTTTT
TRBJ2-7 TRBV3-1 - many CASSQGPFSHPEQYF TGTGCCAGCAGCCAAGGACCTTTTAGTCATCCCGAGCAGTACTTC
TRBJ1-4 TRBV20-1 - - CSAHRSPGLTNEKLFF TGCAGTGCTCATAGATCTCCAGGGTTAACAAATGAAAAACTGTTTTTT
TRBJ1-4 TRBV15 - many CATSSDRTAYNEKLFF TGTGCCACCAGCAGTGATCGGACAGCCTATAATGAAAAACTGTTTTTT
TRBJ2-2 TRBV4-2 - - CASSQDLGDGELFF TGTGCCAGCAGCCAAGATCTTGGAGACGGGGAGCTGTTTTTT
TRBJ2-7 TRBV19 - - CASSGHGTEEQYF TGTGCCAGTAGTGGTCACGGAACGGAGGAGCAGTACTTC
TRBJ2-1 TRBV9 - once CASSVGAGTAGEQFF TGTGCCAGCAGCGTAGGTGCTGGGACGGCGGGTGAGCAGTTCTTC
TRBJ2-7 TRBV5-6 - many CASSLVQEYYEQYF TGTGCCAGCAGCTTGGTTCAGGAATATTACGAGCAGTACTTC
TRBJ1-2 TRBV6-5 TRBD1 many CASSYSGDRARRDGYTF TGTGCCAGCAGTTACTCGGGCGACAGGGCCCGTCGAGATGGCTACACCTTC
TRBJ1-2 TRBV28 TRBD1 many CASSRPGQGDGYTF TGTGCCAGCAGTCGACCGGGACAGGGCGATGGCTACACCTTC
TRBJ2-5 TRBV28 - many CAISRQTRETQYF TGTGCCATCAGCAGGCAGACCAGGGAGACCCAGTACTTC
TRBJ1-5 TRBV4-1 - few CASSQDPRVQPQHF TGCGCCAGCAGCCAAGACCCGCGGGTTCAGCCCCAGCATTTT
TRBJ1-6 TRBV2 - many CASRTRTAYNSPLHF TGTGCCAGCAGGACCCGGACAGCCTATAATTCACCCCTCCACTTT
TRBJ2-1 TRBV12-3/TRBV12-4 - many CASSLTSVNSYNEQFF TGTGCCAGCAGTTTAACGAGCGTCAACTCCTACAATGAGCAGTTCTTC
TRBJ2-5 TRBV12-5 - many CASGLVWWRHQETQYF TGTGCTAGTGGTTTGGTTTGGTGGCGGCATCAAGAGACCCAGTACTTC
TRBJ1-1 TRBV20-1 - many CSARDETEADTEAFF TGCAGTGCTAGAGACGAGACAGAAGCAGACACTGAAGCTTTCTTT
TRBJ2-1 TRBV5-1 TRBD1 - CASSLGDRGFYNEQFF TGCGCCAGCAGCTTGGGTGACAGGGGCTTCTACAATGAGCAGTTCTTC
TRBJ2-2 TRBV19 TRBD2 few CASSTQGSGSGELFF TGTGCCAGTAGTACCCAGGGGAGCGGGAGCGGGGAGCTGTTTTTT
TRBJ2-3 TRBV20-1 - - CSARGGGLMADTQYF TGCAGTGCTAGAGGTGGGGGATTGATGGCAGATACGCAGTATTTT
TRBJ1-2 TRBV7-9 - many CASSETGNYGYTF TGTGCCAGCAGCGAAACAGGGAACTATGGCTACACCTTC
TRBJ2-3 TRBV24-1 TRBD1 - CATSDPQGAGDTQYF TGTGCCACCAGTGATCCACAGGGGGCAGGGGATACGCAGTATTTT
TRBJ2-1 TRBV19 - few CASRRGDTEGSSYNEQFF TGTGCCAGCCGTAGGGGGGACACGGAGGGAAGCTCCTACAATGAGCAGTTCTTC
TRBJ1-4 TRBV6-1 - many CASSNPQPAEKLFF TGTGCCAGCAGCAACCCCCAGCCTGCGGAAAAACTGTTTTTT
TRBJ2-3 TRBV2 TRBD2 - CATKGLAGVADTQYF TGTGCCACCAAGGGACTAGCGGGAGTGGCAGATACGCAGTATTTT
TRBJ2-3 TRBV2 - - CATKGDSNTDTQYF TGTGCCACAAAGGGGGACTCAAACACAGATACGCAGTATTTT
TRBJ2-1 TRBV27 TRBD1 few CASRDGTGNSYNEQFF TGTGCCAGCAGAGACGGGACAGGGAACTCCTACAATGAGCAGTTCTTC
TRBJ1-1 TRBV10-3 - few CAISESASDTEAFF TGTGCCATCAGTGAGTCTGCCAGCGACACTGAAGCTTTCTTT
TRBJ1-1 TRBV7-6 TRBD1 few CASSASTGSQTEAFF TGTGCCAGCAGCGCATCGACAGGGAGCCAGACTGAAGCTTTCTTT
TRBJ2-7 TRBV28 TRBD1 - CASSWDRGEEQYF TGTGCCAGCAGTTGGGACAGGGGGGAGGAGCAGTACTTC
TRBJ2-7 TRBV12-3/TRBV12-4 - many CASSTRTGREYEQYF TGTGCCAGCAGTACCCGGACAGGGAGGGAGTACGAGCAGTACTTC
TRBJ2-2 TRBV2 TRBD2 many CATRLAETNTGELFF TGTGCCACCAGACTAGCGGAGACGAACACCGGGGAGCTGTTTTTT
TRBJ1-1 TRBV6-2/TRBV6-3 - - CASSLETFADTEAFF TGTGCCAGCAGTTTGGAGACATTTGCCGACACTGAAGCTTTCTTT
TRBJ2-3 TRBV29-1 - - CSADRSGGATDTQYF TGCAGCGCCGACCGTTCAGGCGGAGCAACAGATACGCAGTATTTT
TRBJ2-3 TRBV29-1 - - CSASPLAGTVTDTQYF TGCAGCGCCTCCCCACTGGCGGGGACCGTCACAGATACGCAGTATTTT
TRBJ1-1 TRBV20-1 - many CSAGPRTTAHTEAFF TGCAGTGCTGGCCCGAGGACGACGGCCCACACTGAAGCTTTCTTT
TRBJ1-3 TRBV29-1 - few CSVAESGNTIYF TGCAGCGTTGCTGAATCTGGAAACACCATATATTTT
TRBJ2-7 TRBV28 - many CASSSSVSGRIAYEQYF -
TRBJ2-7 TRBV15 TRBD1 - CATSRGQGISYEQYF TGTGCCACCAGCAGGGGACAGGGGATATCCTACGAGCAGTACTTC
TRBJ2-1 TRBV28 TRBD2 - CASSLLAVSSYNEQFF TGTGCCAGCAGCCTCCTAGCGGTTAGCTCCTACAATGAGCAGTTCTTC